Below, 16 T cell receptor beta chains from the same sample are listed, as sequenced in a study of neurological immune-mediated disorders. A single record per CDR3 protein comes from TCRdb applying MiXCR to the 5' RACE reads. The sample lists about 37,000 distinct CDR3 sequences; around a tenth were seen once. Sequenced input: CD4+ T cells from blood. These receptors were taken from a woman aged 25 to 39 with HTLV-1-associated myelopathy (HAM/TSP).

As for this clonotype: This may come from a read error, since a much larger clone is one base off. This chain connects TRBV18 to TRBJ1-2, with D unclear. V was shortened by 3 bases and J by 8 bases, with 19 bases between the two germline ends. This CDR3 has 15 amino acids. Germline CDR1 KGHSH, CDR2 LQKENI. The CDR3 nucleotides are TGTGCCAGCTCACCGGTTTCTAAGGACGCCTGGGGCTACACCTTC. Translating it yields CASSPVSKDAWGYTF.

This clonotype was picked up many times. The CDR3 nucleotides are TGTGCCAGCAGCCAAGGCGGGCAACGAGGGAATGGCTACACCTTC. Residues: CASSQGGQRGNGYTF. The V call is TRBV3-1, the J call TRBJ1-2, with D unclear. With 1 base removed from V and 6 bases from J, the gap between germline ends came to 15 bases. The CDR3 has 15 residues. CDR1 and CDR2 (germline): LGHDT, YNNKEL (reference sequence).

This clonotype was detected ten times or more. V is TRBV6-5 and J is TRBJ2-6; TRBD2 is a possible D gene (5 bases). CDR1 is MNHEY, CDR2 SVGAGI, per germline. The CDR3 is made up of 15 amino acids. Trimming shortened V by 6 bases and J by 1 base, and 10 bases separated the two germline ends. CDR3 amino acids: CASRYTRSGANVLTF. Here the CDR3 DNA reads TGTGCCAGCAGGTACACTAGGTCTGGGGCCAACGTCCTGACTTTC.

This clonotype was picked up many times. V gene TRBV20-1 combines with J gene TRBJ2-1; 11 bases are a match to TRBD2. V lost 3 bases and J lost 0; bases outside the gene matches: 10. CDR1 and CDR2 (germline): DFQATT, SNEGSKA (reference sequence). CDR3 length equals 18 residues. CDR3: CSASPASGGRSSYNEQFF. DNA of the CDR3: TGCAGTGCTAGTCCGGCTAGCGGGGGGCGAAGCTCCTACAATGAGCAGTTCTTC.

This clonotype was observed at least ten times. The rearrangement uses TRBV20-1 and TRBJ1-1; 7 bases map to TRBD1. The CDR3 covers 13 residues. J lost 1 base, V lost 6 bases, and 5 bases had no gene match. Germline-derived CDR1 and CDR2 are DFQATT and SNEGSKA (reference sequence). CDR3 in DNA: TGCAGTGCCGGGGACAGTAGGAACACTGAAGCTTTCTTT. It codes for CSAGDSRNTEAFF.

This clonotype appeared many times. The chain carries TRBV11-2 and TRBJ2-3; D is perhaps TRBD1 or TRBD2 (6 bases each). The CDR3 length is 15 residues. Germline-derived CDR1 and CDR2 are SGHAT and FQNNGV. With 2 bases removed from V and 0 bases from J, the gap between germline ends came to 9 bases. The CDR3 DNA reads TGTGCCAGCAGCTTAAGGGGGGCGAGCACAGATACGCAGTATTTT. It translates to CASSLRGASTDTQYF. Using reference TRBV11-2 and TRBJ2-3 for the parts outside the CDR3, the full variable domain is EAGVAQSPRYKIIEKRQSVAFWCNPISGHATLYWYQQILGQGPKLLIQFQNNGVVDDSQLPKDRFSAERLKGVDSTLKIQPAKLEDSAVYLCASSLRGASTDTQYFGPGTRLTVL.

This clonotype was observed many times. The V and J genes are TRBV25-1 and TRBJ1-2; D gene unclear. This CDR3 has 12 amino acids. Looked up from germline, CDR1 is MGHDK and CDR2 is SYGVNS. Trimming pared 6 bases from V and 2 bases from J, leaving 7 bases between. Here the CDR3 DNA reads TGTGCCAGCAGAGAAATGAACTATGGCTACACCTTC. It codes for CASREMNYGYTF.

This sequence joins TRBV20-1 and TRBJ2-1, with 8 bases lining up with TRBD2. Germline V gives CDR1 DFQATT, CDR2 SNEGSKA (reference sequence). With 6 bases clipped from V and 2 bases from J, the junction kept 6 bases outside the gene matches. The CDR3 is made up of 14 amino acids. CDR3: CSARTGGAYNEQFF. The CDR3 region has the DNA TGCAGTGCCCGGACGGGAGGGGCCTACAATGAGCAGTTCTTC.

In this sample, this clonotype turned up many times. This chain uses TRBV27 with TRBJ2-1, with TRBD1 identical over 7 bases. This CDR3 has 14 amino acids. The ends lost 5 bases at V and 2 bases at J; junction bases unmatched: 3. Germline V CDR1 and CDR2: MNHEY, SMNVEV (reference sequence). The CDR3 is CASSPRGTYNEQFF. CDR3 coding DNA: TGTGCCAGCAGTCCCAGGGGGACCTACAATGAGCAGTTCTTC.

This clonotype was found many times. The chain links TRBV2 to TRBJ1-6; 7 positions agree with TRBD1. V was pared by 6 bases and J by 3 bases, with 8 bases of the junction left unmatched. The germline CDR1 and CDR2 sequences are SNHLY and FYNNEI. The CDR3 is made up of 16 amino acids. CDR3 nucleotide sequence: TGTGCCAGCAGGGGCGACAGGGAGAACTATAATTCACCCCTCCACTTT. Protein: CASRGDRENYNSPLHF.

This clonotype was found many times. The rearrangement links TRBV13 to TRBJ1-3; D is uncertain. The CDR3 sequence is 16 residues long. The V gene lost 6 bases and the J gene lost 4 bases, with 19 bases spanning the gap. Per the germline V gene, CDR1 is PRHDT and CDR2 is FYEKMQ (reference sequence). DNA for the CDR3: TGTGCCAGCAGGCAAAGGTCGGGCCAATCGGGAAACACCATATATTTT. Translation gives CASRQRSGQSGNTIYF.

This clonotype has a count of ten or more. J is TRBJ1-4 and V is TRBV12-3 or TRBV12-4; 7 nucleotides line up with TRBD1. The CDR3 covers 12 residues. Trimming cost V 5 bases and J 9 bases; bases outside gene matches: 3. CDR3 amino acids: CASSATGKKLFF. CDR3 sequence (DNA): TGTGCCAGCAGTGCGACAGGGAAAAAACTGTTTTTT.

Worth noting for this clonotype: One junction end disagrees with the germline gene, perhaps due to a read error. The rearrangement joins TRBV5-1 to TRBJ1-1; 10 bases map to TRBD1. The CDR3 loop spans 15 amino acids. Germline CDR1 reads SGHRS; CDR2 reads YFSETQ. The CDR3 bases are TGTGCCAGCAGCACTCGACAGGGGGCGGCCACTGAAGCTTTCTTT. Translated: CASSTRQGAATEAFF.

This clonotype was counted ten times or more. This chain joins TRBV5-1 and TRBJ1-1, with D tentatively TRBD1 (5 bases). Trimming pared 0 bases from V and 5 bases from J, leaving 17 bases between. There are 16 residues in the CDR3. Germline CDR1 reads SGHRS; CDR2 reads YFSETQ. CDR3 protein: CASSLASGGGGTEAFF. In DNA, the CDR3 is TGCGCCAGCAGCTTGGCCAGCGGGGGAGGTGGAACTGAAGCTTTCTTT.

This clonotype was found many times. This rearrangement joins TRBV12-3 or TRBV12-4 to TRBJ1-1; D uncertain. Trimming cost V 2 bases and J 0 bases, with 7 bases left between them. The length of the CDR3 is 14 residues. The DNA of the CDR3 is TGTGCCAGCAGTTTAAACAGCTTGAACACTGAAGCTTTCTTT. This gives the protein CASSLNSLNTEAFF.

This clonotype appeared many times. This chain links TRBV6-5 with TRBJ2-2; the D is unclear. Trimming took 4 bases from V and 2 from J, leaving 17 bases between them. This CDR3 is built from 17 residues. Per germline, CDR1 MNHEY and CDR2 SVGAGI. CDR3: CASSSPNLERNTGELFF. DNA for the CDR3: TGTGCCAGCAGTTCCCCTAATTTGGAGAGAAACACCGGGGAGCTGTTTTTT.